This is a list of T cell receptor beta chains from one sample in a study of identical twins. TCRdb reprocessed the 5' RACE reads via MiXCR and lists one record per CDR3 protein. The sample yields 500,000 to 550,000 distinct CDR3 sequences, around 20% seen once. This same sample was also part of a study on T cells expressing NK-cell markers.

The sequenced sample was CD4+ T cells sorted from blood. Receptors were obtained from a woman between 18 and 30 years old in good health. The CDR3 runs from the conserved cysteine through the conserved F or W. D genes are given only for firm matches. Rows may omit the clone size; those that give it use once, few, many or a size class.

TRBV6-5	TRBD2	TRBJ2-1	.	TGTGCCAGCAGTTACTCTGGGACTAGTTTTGGGCAGTTCTTC	CASSYSGTSFGQFF
TRBV30	TRBD1	TRBJ1-1	.	TGTGCCTGGATTTTCAGACAGGGCTCGGCTGAAGCTTTCTTT	CAWIFRQGSAEAFF
TRBV4-3	TRBD1	TRBJ1-3	few	TGCGCCAGCAGCCCCGACAGGGCTGGAAACACCATATATTTT	CASSPDRAGNTIYF
TRBV6-1	.	TRBJ2-3	.	TGTGCCAGCAGTGCAGGACCCGCTACAGATACGCAGTATTTT	CASSAGPATDTQYF
TRBV20-1	TRBD2	TRBJ2-5	.	TGCAGTGCCCCGACTAGCGGGAGGGCCCGGGAGACCCAGTACTTC	CSAPTSGRARETQYF
TRBV7-8	.	TRBJ2-7	.	TGTGCCAGCAGCTTCGGGACATCGACGGCCTACGAGCAGTACTTC	CASSFGTSTAYEQYF
TRBV7-2	TRBD1	TRBJ1-2	few	TGTGCCAGCAGCTGGGGTTTTACAGGGGGAATTGCCTTC	CASSWGFTGGIAF
TRBV27	.	TRBJ2-5	.	TGTGCCAGCAGGGGCCGATGGGGGCTAGAGACCCAGTACTTC	CASRGRWGLETQYF
TRBV20-1	TRBD2	TRBJ2-5	.	TGCAGTGCCGGGACTAGCGTTCAAGAGACCCAGTACTTC	CSAGTSVQETQYF
TRBV20-1	TRBD2	TRBJ2-2	few	TGCAGTGCTAGAGACTCTGGACTAGACACCGGGGAGCTGTTTTTT	CSARDSGLDTGELFF
TRBV10-2	TRBD1	TRBJ2-6	few	TGCGCCAGCAGTGAGGGACAGGGGTTTCGTGGGGCCAACGTCCTGACTTTC	CASSEGQGFRGANVLTF
TRBV10-1	.	TRBJ2-4	few	TGCGCCAGCAGCACCCTAGCCAAAAACATTCAGTACTTC	CASSTLAKNIQYF
TRBV5-4	.	TRBJ1-1	.	TGTGCCAGCAGCTTCCCAGGACGAAACACTGAAGCTTTCTTT	CASSFPGRNTEAFF
TRBV20-1	.	TRBJ2-1	few	TGCAGTGCTAGAGACCCTCTCCAGAGGCCCTCGACCTACAATGAGCAGTTCTTC	CSARDPLQRPSTYNEQFF
TRBV5-1	TRBD2	TRBJ2-1	.	TGCGCCAGCAGCACCCTAGCGGGAACCTACAATGAGCAGTTCTTC	CASSTLAGTYNEQFF
TRBV12-3/TRBV12-4	TRBD1	TRBJ1-6	.	TGTGCCAGCACCCGACTCTCGGGACAGAATTCACCCCTCCACTTT	CASTRLSGQNSPLHF
TRBV20-1	TRBD1	TRBJ2-7	.	TGCAGTGCTGGCAGGGGGCTCTCCTACGAGCAGTACTTC	CSAGRGLSYEQYF
TRBV20-1	.	TRBJ2-5	few	TGCAGTGCTAGCCTGTACCAAGAGACCCAGTACTTC	CSASLYQETQYF
TRBV7-2	TRBD2	TRBJ2-1	.	TGTGCCAGCAGCTTAGCGCGGGGGACTCTCTTCAATGAGCAGTTCTTC	CASSLARGTLFNEQFF
TRBV29-1	.	TRBJ2-6	few	TGCAGCGTTGAAGATTACGGGGAATTGGAGAGCTCTGGGGCCAACGTCCTGACTTTC	CSVEDYGELESSGANVLTF
TRBV4-3	.	TRBJ2-2	few	TGCGCCAGCAGCCTGGACGCGGACACCGGGGAGCTGTTTTTT	CASSLDADTGELFF
TRBV4-2	.	TRBJ1-3	few	TGTGCCAGCAGCCAAGTAGCCGGGGGCTCTGGAAACACCATATATTTT	CASSQVAGGSGNTIYF
TRBV2	TRBD1	TRBJ1-4	.	TGTGCCAGCAGTGACCCCCCACAGGGGAAGCTTGGGAATGAAAAACTGTTTTTT	CASSDPPQGKLGNEKLFF
TRBV29-1	.	TRBJ2-3	few	TGCAGCGTTAGGACAGACACCACAGATACGCAGTATTTT	CSVRTDTTDTQYF
TRBV20-1	TRBD1	TRBJ2-1	few	TGCAGTGTCACAGGGGCCCCGAGCTCCTACAATGAGCAGTTCTTC	CSVTGAPSSYNEQFF
TRBV5-6	.	TRBJ2-1	many	TGTGCCAGCAGCTTTAATAGCGGATACAATGAGCAGTTCTTC	CASSFNSGYNEQFF
TRBV4-2	.	TRBJ1-1	many	TGTGCCAGCAGCCAGTCAGTGTACGGGAACACTGAAGCTTTCTTT	CASSQSVYGNTEAFF
TRBV20-1	TRBD2	TRBJ2-3	.	TGCAGTGCAACACGGGTGACTAGCGGGGTCACAGATACGCAGTATTTT	CSATRVTSGVTDTQYF
TRBV5-1	.	TRBJ1-1	.	TGCGCCAGCAGCACCCTCGGGGCGGGCACTGAAGCTTTCTTT	CASSTLGAGTEAFF
TRBV10-3	.	TRBJ1-1	.	TGTGCCATCAGTGCTTCTTTGCGGGGTGACACTGAAGCTTTCTTT	CAISASLRGDTEAFF
TRBV6-5	TRBD2	TRBJ2-5	few	TGTGCCAGCAGTTACTCTAGCGGGTCAGGGGAGACCCAGTACTTC	CASSYSSGSGETQYF
TRBV19	TRBD1	TRBJ2-7	few	TGTGCCAGTAGTATATCTGGGACAGAGGGCCACGAGCAGTACTTC	CASSISGTEGHEQYF
TRBV20-1	.	TRBJ2-7	few	TGCAGTGCTAGAGCTCTCGGGAATCCCAATTCCGAGCAGTACTTC	CSARALGNPNSEQYF
TRBV7-8	.	TRBJ2-7	.	TGTGCCAGCAGCTTAGTGATGGGGAGCTCCTACGAGCAGTACTTC	CASSLVMGSSYEQYF
TRBV6-1	TRBD2	TRBJ2-3	.	TGTGCCAGCAGCCCTAGCGGGGGAGGCCCCGGCACAGATACGCAGTATTTT	CASSPSGGGPGTDTQYF
TRBV5-6	TRBD1	TRBJ2-5	.	TGTGCCAGCAGCTCCGGACAGGCGCAAGAGACCCAGTACTTC	CASSSGQAQETQYF
TRBV6-2/TRBV6-3	.	TRBJ2-1	.	TGTGCCAGCAGTAAACGTTGGGGGGCGCGTAATGAGCAGTTCTTC	CASSKRWGARNEQFF
TRBV7-2	TRBD2	TRBJ2-7	few	TGTGCCAGCAGCTTAGCGCGGCTAGCGGGCTACGAGCAGTACTTC	CASSLARLAGYEQYF
TRBV30	.	TRBJ2-5	.	TGTGCCTGGAGTGCCGGAGAGACCCAGTACTTC	CAWSAGETQYF
TRBV27	TRBD1	TRBJ1-5	few	TGTGCCAGCAGTGCCCGGGACAGGGGATTTGGCAATCAGCCCCAGCATTTT	CASSARDRGFGNQPQHF
TRBV3-1	.	TRBJ1-4	.	TGTGCCAGCAGCCAATGGGAAAAACTGTTTTTT	CASSQWEKLFF
TRBV12-3/TRBV12-4	TRBD1	TRBJ2-7	few	TGTGCCAGCAGCTTGGTGGGACAGGGGGCTCGTGAGCAGTACTTC	CASSLVGQGAREQYF
TRBV20-1	TRBD2	TRBJ2-1	.	TGCAGTGCTAGAGGCACCGCTAGCGGCCTTAATGAGCAGTTCTTC	CSARGTASGLNEQFF
TRBV11-3	.	TRBJ2-6	.	TGTGCCAGCAGCTTGGAGGCTGGGGCCAACGTCCTGACTTTC	CASSLEAGANVLTF
TRBV5-1	.	TRBJ2-7	.	TGCGCCAGCAGCGCCAGTCTCTCCGGGGGCTCCTACGAGCAGTACTTC	CASSASLSGGSYEQYF
TRBV10-3	.	TRBJ1-5	few	TGTGCCATCAGGATGACCGGGAATCAGCCCCAGCATTTT	CAIRMTGNQPQHF
TRBV3-1	TRBD2	TRBJ2-7	many	TGTGCCAGCAGCCAAGATGGGGGGGGCTACGAGCAGTACTTC	CASSQDGGGYEQYF
TRBV20-1	TRBD2	TRBJ2-7	few	TGCAGTGCTAGCTATTCTATTGGGACTAGCGGGGGCGAGAGGGGAGAGCAGTACTTC	CSASYSIGTSGGERGEQYF
TRBV6-1	.	TRBJ2-5	few	TGTGCCAGCGCCGAGGCCCGGGGGACCCAGTACTTC	CASAEARGTQYF
TRBV5-1	.	TRBJ1-1	few	TGCGCCAGCAGCTTGGTTCCGGGAGGCGACACTGAAGCTTTCTTT	CASSLVPGGDTEAFF
TRBV7-2	TRBD2	TRBJ2-1	.	TGTGCCAGCAGCGTAGTAGCGGGAGGGCCGTATGAGCAGTTCTTC	CASSVVAGGPYEQFF
TRBV5-6	.	TRBJ2-5	few	TGTGCCAGCAGCGAAGGAACAAGAGAGACCCAGTACTTC	CASSEGTRETQYF
TRBV11-2	TRBD2	TRBJ2-3	.	TGTGCCAGCAGCACTCGTACTTCTGGACTAGCTACCACAGATACGCAGTATTTT	CASSTRTSGLATTDTQYF
TRBV7-2	TRBD1	TRBJ2-7	.	TGTGCCAGCAGCCCTCAGACAGGGGGTCCCTACGAGCAGTACTTC	CASSPQTGGPYEQYF
TRBV2	.	TRBJ1-5	few	TGTGCCACCGTGGGACACCCCAATCAGCCCCAGCATTTT	CATVGHPNQPQHF
TRBV11-2	TRBD1	TRBJ1-2	few	TGTGCCAGCAGCTCTATAGCCGCAGATACAGGGGGTTTGATGTATGGCTACACCTTC	CASSSIAADTGGLMYGYTF
TRBV2	.	TRBJ2-2	few	TGTGCCAGCAGTGTGACCGAATGGGGGGAGCTGTTTTTT	CASSVTEWGELFF
TRBV5-1	.	TRBJ2-1	.	TGCGCCAGCAGCTTGTGGCCAGGTATAGTTGACAATGAGCAGTTCTTC	CASSLWPGIVDNEQFF
TRBV9	.	TRBJ1-2	few	TGTGCCAGCAGCGTCGGGGGGCGGCTGACTAACTATGGCTACACCTTC	CASSVGGRLTNYGYTF